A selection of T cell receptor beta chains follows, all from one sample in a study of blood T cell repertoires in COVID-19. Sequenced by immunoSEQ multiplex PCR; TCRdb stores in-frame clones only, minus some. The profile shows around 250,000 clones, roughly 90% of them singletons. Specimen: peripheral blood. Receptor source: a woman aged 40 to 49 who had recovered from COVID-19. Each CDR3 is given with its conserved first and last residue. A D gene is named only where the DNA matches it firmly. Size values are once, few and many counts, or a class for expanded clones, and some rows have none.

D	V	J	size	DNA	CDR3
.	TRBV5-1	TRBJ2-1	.	TGCGCCAGCACGCCGGGGAGCTCCTACAATGAGCAGTTCTTC	CASTPGSSYNEQFF
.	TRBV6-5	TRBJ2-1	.	TGTGCCAGCATGGCGGACAGCTCCTACAATGAGCAGTTCTTC	CASMADSSYNEQFF
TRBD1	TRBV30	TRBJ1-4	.	TGTGCCTGGAGCCCTGTTGAAGCCAGGGGGCCTGAAAAACTGTTTTTT	CAWSPVEARGPEKLFF
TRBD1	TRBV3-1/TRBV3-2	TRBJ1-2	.	TGTGCCAGCAGCCAAGAGTGGGACAGGGGTGGCTACACCTTC	CASSQEWDRGGYTF
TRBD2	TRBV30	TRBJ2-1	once	TGTGCCTCGGGACTAGCGGGGCCCAATGAGCAGTTCTTC	CASGLAGPNEQFF
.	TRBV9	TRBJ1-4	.	TGTGCCAGCAGCGGGGGCAGCCTCAATGAAAAACTGTTTTTT	CASSGGSLNEKLFF
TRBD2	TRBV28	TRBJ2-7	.	TGTGCCAGCAGTTTACTAGCGGGAGTCGAGCAGTACTTC	CASSLLAGVEQYF
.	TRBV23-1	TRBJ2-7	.	TGCGCCAGCGGGACCAGGGGGCAGTACTTC	CASGTRGQYF
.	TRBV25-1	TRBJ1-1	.	TGTGCCAGCAGTGAAACGGGGACTGAAGCTTTCTTT	CASSETGTEAFF
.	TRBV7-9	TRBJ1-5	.	TGTGCCAGCAGCTTACCAGGGGCAAATCAGCCCCAGCATTTT	CASSLPGANQPQHF
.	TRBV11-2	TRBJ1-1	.	TGTGCCAGCAGGTCCCGCGGGGGAAACACTGAAGCTTTCTTT	CASRSRGGNTEAFF
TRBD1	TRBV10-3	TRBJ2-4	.	TGTGCCATCAGCAACAGGGGGGAGAACATTCAGTACTTC	CAISNRGENIQYF
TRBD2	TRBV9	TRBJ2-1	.	TGTGCCAGCAGCCCCATAGCGGGGGCATACAATGAGCAGTTCTTC	CASSPIAGAYNEQFF
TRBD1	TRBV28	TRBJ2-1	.	TGTGCCAGCAGTTTATTAGGGACAGAACTCTACAATGAGCAGTTCTTC	CASSLLGTELYNEQFF
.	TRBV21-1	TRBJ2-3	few	TGTGCCAGCAGCAAAGCGAGGGAGCGGGAGGGAGATACGCAGTATTTT	CASSKAREREGDTQYF
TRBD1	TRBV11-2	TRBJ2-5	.	TGTGCCAGCAGCATGACAGGGTACCAAGAGACCCAGTACTTC	CASSMTGYQETQYF
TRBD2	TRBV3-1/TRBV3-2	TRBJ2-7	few	TGTGCCAGCAGCCAAGGCGGGGGCTCCTACGAGCAGTACTTC	CASSQGGGSYEQYF
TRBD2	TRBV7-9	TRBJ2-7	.	TGTGCCAGCAGCGCCGGGACTAGCGGGACTCCCTACGAGCAGTACTTC	CASSAGTSGTPYEQYF
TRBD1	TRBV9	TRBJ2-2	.	TGTGCCAGCAGCGTACCCGGGACAGGGGCCAACACCGGGGAGCTGTTTTTT	CASSVPGTGANTGELFF
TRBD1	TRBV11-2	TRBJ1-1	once	TGTGCCAGCAGCTCTTGGACAGGGTCTGTAGACACTGAAGCTTTCTTT	CASSSWTGSVDTEAFF
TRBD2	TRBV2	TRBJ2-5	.	TGTGCCAGCAGTGAATTGGGAGGGCCAGGGGAGACCCAGTACTTC	CASSELGGPGETQYF
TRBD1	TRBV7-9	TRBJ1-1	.	TGTGCCAGCAGCCTACAGGGGTTGAACACTGAAGCTTTCTTT	CASSLQGLNTEAFF
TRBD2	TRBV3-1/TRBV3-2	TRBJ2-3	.	TGTGCCAGCAGCCAAGACCCCGGACTAGCGGGAGGTAGAGATACGCAGTATTTT	CASSQDPGLAGGRDTQYF
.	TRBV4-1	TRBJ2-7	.	TGCGCCAGCAGCCAAGATGCGGGTCTCAGCTCCTACGAGCAGTACTTC	CASSQDAGLSSYEQYF
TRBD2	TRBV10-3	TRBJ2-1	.	TGTGCCACCGACCCGGGACTAGCGGACAATGAGCAGTTCTTC	CATDPGLADNEQFF
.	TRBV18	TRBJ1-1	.	TGTGCCAGCTCCCTGGGGAGGGACACTGAAGCTTTCTTT	CASSLGRDTEAFF
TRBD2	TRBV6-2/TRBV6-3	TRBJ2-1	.	TGTGCCAGCAGTTCCGGGACTAGATTCGAGCAGTTCTTC	CASSSGTRFEQFF
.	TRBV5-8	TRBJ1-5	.	TGTGCCAGCAGCTCATCCGGGGGGAGCAATCAGCCCCAGCATTTT	CASSSSGGSNQPQHF
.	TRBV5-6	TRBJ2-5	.	TGTGCCAGCAGCTTGGGCGACAGGAGACAAGAGACCCAGTACTTC	CASSLGDRRQETQYF
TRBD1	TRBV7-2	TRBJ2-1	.	TGTGCCAGCAGCGCCACGGGACAGGGGCGGAATGAGCAGTTCTTC	CASSATGQGRNEQFF
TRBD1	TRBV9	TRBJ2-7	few	TGTGCCAGCAGCGTAGTCTTGGACAGGAGTTCCTACGAGCAGTACTTC	CASSVVLDRSSYEQYF
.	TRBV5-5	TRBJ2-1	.	TGTGCCAGCAGCCTAGGGGGGAGGGCTTTCGATGAGCAGTTCTTC	CASSLGGRAFDEQFF
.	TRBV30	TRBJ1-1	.	TGTGCCTGGAGTGGGGCATTAATGAACACTGAAGCTTTCTTT	CAWSGALMNTEAFF
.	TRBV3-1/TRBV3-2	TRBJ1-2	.	TGTGCCAGCAGCCAAGACCAGCGATTTAGGGGCTACACCTTC	CASSQDQRFRGYTF
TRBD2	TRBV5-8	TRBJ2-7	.	TGTGCCAGCAGCTTGGCCCCGGGACTAGCGGGAAACGAGCAGTACTTC	CASSLAPGLAGNEQYF
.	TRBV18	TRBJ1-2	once	TGTGCCAGCTCACCGCCGGGGAAATTAGACTATGGCTACACCTTC	CASSPPGKLDYGYTF
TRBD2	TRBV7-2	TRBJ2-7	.	TGTGCCAGCAGCTTAAATAGCGGGTACGAGCAGTACTTC	CASSLNSGYEQYF
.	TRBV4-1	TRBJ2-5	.	TGCGCCAGCAGCCAAGGGACAGCCAATCAAGAGACCCAGTACTTC	CASSQGTANQETQYF
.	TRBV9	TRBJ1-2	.	TGTGCCAGCAGCGTTGCGGGCCAGGCTAACTATGGCTACACCTTC	CASSVAGQANYGYTF
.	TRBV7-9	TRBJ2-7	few	TGTGCCAGCAGCCCTTTAGCGGACGAGCAGTACTTC	CASSPLADEQYF
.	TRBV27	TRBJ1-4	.	TGTGCCAGCAGTTTATCGAGCCGCTCAACTAATGAAAAACTGTTTTTT	CASSLSSRSTNEKLFF
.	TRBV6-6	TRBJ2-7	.	TGTGCCAGCAAACGAACCTCGACTGGCACAATCTACGAGCAGTACTTC	CASKRTSTGTIYEQYF
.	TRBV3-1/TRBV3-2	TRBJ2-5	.	TGTGCCAGCAGCCAGGCCTCTTCGACCCAGTACTTC	CASSQASSTQYF
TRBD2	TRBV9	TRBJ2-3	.	TGTGCCAGCAGCGATTCAATTCCTAGCGGGAGGGATTCTAGCACAGATACGCAGTATTTT	CASSDSIPSGRDSSTDTQYF
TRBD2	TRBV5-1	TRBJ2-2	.	TGCGCCAGCAGCTTGATCCCTGTTTCCGGGGGGACGGGCACCGGGGAGCTGTTTTTT	CASSLIPVSGGTGTGELFF
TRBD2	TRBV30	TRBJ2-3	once	TGTGCCGGGGGACTAGCGGGAGCAGATACGCAGTATTTT	CAGGLAGADTQYF